Presented here are 26 T cell receptor beta chains from one specimen sequenced in a study of shared clonotypes between healthy human individuals. The data were produced by immunoSEQ multiplex PCR, yet TCRdb's version contains in-frame clones alone and is incomplete. The table records approximately 320,000 clones, around 87% of them present only once. The specimen sequenced was memory CD8+ T cells sorted from blood. As for subset: CD45RO+ cells pooled with CCR7-negative TemRA cells. These TCRs come from a man aged 18-30 years in good health.

The gene calls are TRBV6-1 and TRBJ2-7, with TRBD2 identical over 12 bases. The V and J ends lost 5 bases and 3 bases, in that order; junction bases with no gene match: 5. This CDR3 region has 15 residues. Germline V gene lookup returns CDR1 MNHNS and CDR2 SASEGT. This CDR3 is CASSRTSGANYEQYF. CDR3 DNA: TGTGCCAGCAGTAGGACTAGCGGGGCAAACTACGAGCAGTACTTC.

The rearrangement uses TRBV11-2 and TRBJ1-2; tentative D call: TRBD1 (6 bases). Germline V gene sequence: CDR1 SGHAT, CDR2 FQNNGV. The length of the CDR3 is 16 residues. With 0 bases removed from V and 2 bases from J, the gap between germline ends came to 13 bases. The CDR3 loop reads CASSLDRGGENYGYTF. The CDR3 DNA reads as TGTGCCAGCAGCTTAGACAGGGGAGGGGAGAACTATGGCTACACCTTC. Full variable domain (outside the CDR3, taken from reference TRBV11-2 and TRBJ1-2): EAGVAQSPRYKIIEKRQSVAFWCNPISGHATLYWYQQILGQGPKLLIQFQNNGVVDDSQLPKDRFSAERLKGVDSTLKIQPAKLEDSAVYLCASSLDRGGENYGYTFGSGTRLTVV.

This clone turned up a few times. V gene TRBV6-1 combines with J gene TRBJ2-5, with D maybe TRBD2 (6 bases). Germline loops: CDR1 MNHNS, CDR2 SASEGT. V was cut by 3 bases and J by 2 bases, with 13 bases left in between. The CDR3 is 15 amino acids. CDR3 loop: CASSEVGGRQETQYF. CDR3 nucleotides: TGTGCCAGCAGTGAGGTTGGAGGGAGGCAAGAGACCCAGTACTTC.

The gene calls are TRBV5-4 and TRBJ2-1; TRBD2 agrees at 16 bases. J was trimmed by 8 bases and V by 2 bases; bases with no gene match: 4. The germline V gene has CDR1 SGHNT and CDR2 YYREEE (reference sequence). The CDR3 contains 16 residues. CDR3 coding DNA: TGTGCCAGCAGCTTAGGGACTAGCGGGAGGGCAGATGAGCAGTTCTTC. It yields the protein CASSLGTSGRADEQFF.

The chain links TRBV10-3 to TRBJ2-2; 7 bases are shared with TRBD1. This CDR3 spans 16 amino acids. V lost 7 bases and J lost 0; bases outside the gene matches: 8. Germline CDR1 and CDR2: ENHRY and SYGVKD. The CDR3 bases are TGTGCCATCACTAGAGGGGGCATTGCGAACACCGGGGAGCTGTTTTTT. Translated: CAITRGGIANTGELFF.

The chain employs TRBV4-2 and TRBJ1-1; D might be TRBD1 (5 bases). The germline V and J ends were trimmed by 4 bases and 1 base, with 7 bases remaining between them. The CDR3 extends over 13 amino acids. CDR1 is LGHNA and CDR2 is YNFKEQ in the germline V gene. The CDR3 bases are TGTGCCAGCAGCCTAGGGGAGAACACTGAAGCTTTCTTT. It translates to CASSLGENTEAFF.

This clone was seen a single time. The rearrangement links TRBV2 to TRBJ2-5, with TRBD2 matching over 10 bases. With V trimmed by 9 bases and J by 3 bases, 7 bases remained unmatched. Germline CDR1 and CDR2: SNHLY and FYNNEI. The CDR3 consists of 14 residues. The CDR3 DNA reads as TGTGCCAGGAAAAGCGGGAGGGCCGAAGAGACCCAGTACTTC. Translating it yields CARKSGRAEETQYF.

V and J are TRBV4-1 and TRBJ2-7; D not certain. Germline assignment: CDR1 MGHRA and CDR2 YSYEKL. The CDR3 is 14 amino acids. The V end was cut by 1 base, the J end by 4 bases, with 11 bases between. The CDR3, as DNA: TGCGCCAGCAGCCAAGGGTCAGCAATATACGAGCAGTACTTC. Amino acid sequence: CASSQGSAIYEQYF.

The rearrangement joins TRBV4-1 to TRBJ2-3, with TRBD1 as a possible D gene (6 bases). CDR3 length: 18 residues. V gave up 0 bases and J gave up 2 bases, with 18 bases separating them. Germline V CDR1 and CDR2: MGHRA, YSYEKL. The CDR3, as DNA: TGCGCCAGCAGCCAAGAGGATTGGGGCAGGGGTGTCACAGATACGCAGTATTTT. It translates to CASSQEDWGRGVTDTQYF.

V is TRBV7-2 and J is TRBJ2-2; D not certain. The CDR3 consists of 13 residues. Trimming stripped 6 bases from V and 7 bases from J, with 12 bases between. Germline values: CDR1 SGHTA, CDR2 FQGNSA. In nucleotides, the CDR3 is TGTGCCAGCAGTATCCTCCTTGGCGGGGAGCTGTTTTTT. Amino acids: CASSILLGGELFF.

This chain connects TRBV28 to TRBJ2-1, with TRBD1 identical over 7 bases. The CDR3 extends over 14 amino acids. The V segment lost 6 bases and the J segment 8 bases; nucleotides outside the gene matches: 10. Germline CDR1 MDHEN, CDR2 SYDVKM. CDR3 sequence: CASSMGDRVDEQFF. The DNA for the CDR3 is TGTGCCAGCAGCATGGGAGACAGGGTCGATGAGCAGTTCTTC.

This chain uses TRBV10-1 with TRBJ2-1; a possible D gene is TRBD2 (6 bases). Germline V gene sequence: CDR1 WNHNN, CDR2 SYGVQD (reference sequence). Trimming stripped 4 bases from V and 0 bases from J, with 13 bases between. The CDR3 sequence is 16 residues long. CDR3 nucleotides: TGCGCCAGCAGTGGGACGGCGGGGAGCTCCTACAATGAGCAGTTCTTC. Amino acid sequence: CASSGTAGSSYNEQFF.

The CDR3, as DNA: TGCGCCAGCAGCCAAGGAAGGGGGCCGGGAAACACCATATATTTT. Amino acids: CASSQGRGPGNTIYF. The chain uses TRBV4-1 and TRBJ1-3, with 7 bases matching TRBD1. Germline V gene data show CDR1 as MGHRA and CDR2 as YSYEKL. This CDR3 region has 15 residues. V shed 1 base, J shed 4 bases, and the junction held 4 bases outside the gene matches.

The chain joins TRBV5-1 to TRBJ2-7; D is undetermined. Trimming pared 3 bases from V and 3 bases from J, leaving 10 bases between. Germline V gene sequence: CDR1 SGHRS, CDR2 YFSETQ. This CDR3 region has 13 residues. CDR3 nucleotides: TGCGCCAGCAGCTCCGACAACGGCTACGAGCAGTACTTC. Translation: CASSSDNGYEQYF.

The CDR3 loop is CASSFPGGEKLFF. The CDR3 bases are TGTGCCAGCAGCTTTCCGGGTGGGGAAAAACTGTTTTTT. The chain joins TRBV7-9 to TRBJ1-4; D remains unclear. CDR3 size: 13 residues. The V gene's germline CDR1 is SEHNR and CDR2 FQNEAQ (reference sequence). With 3 bases removed from V and 8 bases from J, the gap between germline ends came to 10 bases.

This clone is a singleton in its sample. The J gene is TRBJ1-1, the V gene TRBV19; D gene uncertain. The germline V gene encodes CDR1 LNHDA and CDR2 SQIVND (reference sequence). V lost 6 bases and J 8 bases, leaving 22 bases between the germline ends. CDR3 length: 15 residues. The CDR3 DNA reads TGTGCCAGTAGATCCTTCGGGGAGAGTCGCAACGAAGCTTTCTTT. It encodes CASRSFGESRNEAFF.

The rearrangement links TRBV15 to TRBJ1-1; D gene unclear. Germline values: CDR1 LNHNV, CDR2 YYDKDF (reference sequence). CDR3 length equals 16 residues. Trimming shortened V by 0 bases and J by 0 bases, and 11 bases separated the two germline ends. CDR3 DNA sequence: TGTGCCACCAGCAGAGATCTCGACATCTTGAACACTGAAGCTTTCTTT. Its protein is CATSRDLDILNTEAFF. The complete variable domain, with remaining parts taken from reference TRBV15 and TRBJ1-1, reads DAMVIQNPRYQVTQFGKPVTLSCSQTLNHNVMYWYQQKSSQAPKLLFHYYDKDFNNEADTPDNFQSRRPNTSFCFLDIRSPGLGDTAMYLCATSRDLDILNTEAFFGQGTRLTVV.

The genes are TRBV5-6 and TRBJ2-1; 11 bases are shared with TRBD2. Germline V gives CDR1 SGHDT, CDR2 YYEEEE. The CDR3 loop spans 15 amino acids. V shed 5 bases and J 7 bases; nucleotides not matched to a gene: 8. The CDR3, as DNA: TGTGCCAGCAGGACTAGCGGGAATGGGCGGAATGAGCAGTTCTTC. As protein: CASRTSGNGRNEQFF.

The rearrangement joins TRBV6-5 to TRBJ2-7; D possibly corresponds to TRBD2 (5 bases). Germline lookup yields CDR1 MNHEY and CDR2 SVGAGI. V was clipped by 0 bases and J by 0 bases, with 9 bases between them. CDR3 size: 15 residues. CDR3 nucleotides: TGTGCCAGCAGTTACTCAGAGGGAATCTCCTACGAGCAGTACTTC. Translated: CASSYSEGISYEQYF.

This sequence joins TRBV5-1 and TRBJ1-2; 9 bases agree with TRBD1. Germline V gene sequence: CDR1 SGHRS, CDR2 YFSETQ. The CDR3 has 15 residues. J was trimmed by 4 bases and V by 2 bases; bases with no gene match: 6. The CDR3 DNA sequence: TGCGCCAGCAGCTTAACCTCGACAGGGGGCTATGGCTACACCTTC. Encoded protein: CASSLTSTGGYGYTF. Together with reference TRBV5-1 and TRBJ1-2, the CDR3 gives the full variable domain: KAGVTQTPRYLIKTRGQQVTLSCSPISGHRSVSWYQQTPGQGLQFLFEYFSETQRNKGNFPGRFSGRQFSNSRSEMNVSTLELGDSALYLCASSLTSTGGYGYTFGSGTRLTVV.

The rearrangement uses TRBV5-6 and TRBJ1-2, with 8 bases matching TRBD1. V lost 1 base to trimming and J lost 5 bases; unmatched junction nucleotides: 13. The V gene's germline CDR1 is SGHDT and CDR2 YYEEEE. The CDR3 totals 17 residues. The chain's CDR3 is CASSLIQTGEYWYGYTF. CDR3 bases: TGTGCCAGCAGCTTGATCCAGACAGGGGAGTATTGGTATGGCTACACCTTC.

J is TRBJ2-7 and V is TRBV30; tentatively, D is TRBD2 (6 bases). The CDR3 runs 14 residues. Germline V gene lookup returns CDR1 GTSNPN and CDR2 SVGIG (reference sequence). V lost 2 bases and J lost 4, with 15 bases in between. As DNA, the CDR3 is TGTGCCTGGAGTCGGTCGGGGGAGCTTTACGAGCAGTACTTC. This encodes CAWSRSGELYEQYF.

The chain combines TRBV25-1 with TRBJ1-5; 7 bases line up with TRBD1. The CDR3 is made up of 18 amino acids. V dropped 10 bases and J dropped 5; count of bases not matched to a gene: 23. CDR1 is MGHDK, CDR2 SYGVNS, per germline. In DNA, the CDR3 is TGTGCCACCCTTAGGATCGACAGGGCATGTAACTTGGATCAGCCCCAGCATTTT. Protein product: CATLRIDRACNLDQPQHF.

This rearrangement joins TRBV10-3 to TRBJ2-2; D is uncertain. This CDR3 region has 11 residues. Germline CDR1 and CDR2: ENHRY and SYGVKD. Trimming shortened V by 6 bases and J by 7 bases, and 6 bases separated the two germline ends. The CDR3 loop is CAIRADGELFF. CDR3 DNA sequence: TGTGCCATCAGAGCTGACGGGGAGCTGTTTTTT.

The V gene is TRBV2, the J gene TRBJ2-5; the match to TRBD1 covers 12 bases. Looked up from germline, CDR1 is SNHLY and CDR2 is FYNNEI. V gave up 3 bases and J gave up 5 bases; unmatched junction bases: 7. This CDR3 is built from 16 residues. In nucleotides, the CDR3 is TGTGCCAGCAGTGATATCGGGACAGGGGGCAGGGAGACCCAGTACTTC. It translates to CASSDIGTGGRETQYF.

V usage is TRBV6-5 and J usage is TRBJ1-2, with 9 bases lining up with TRBD1. Trimming took 6 bases from V and 4 from J; bases not matched to a gene: 6. CDR3 length: 14 residues. Germline CDR1 and CDR2: MNHEY and SVGAGI. Here the CDR3 DNA reads TGTGCCAGCAGCGACGGACAGGGGTCCTATGGCTACACCTTC. Protein sequence: CASSDGQGSYGYTF.